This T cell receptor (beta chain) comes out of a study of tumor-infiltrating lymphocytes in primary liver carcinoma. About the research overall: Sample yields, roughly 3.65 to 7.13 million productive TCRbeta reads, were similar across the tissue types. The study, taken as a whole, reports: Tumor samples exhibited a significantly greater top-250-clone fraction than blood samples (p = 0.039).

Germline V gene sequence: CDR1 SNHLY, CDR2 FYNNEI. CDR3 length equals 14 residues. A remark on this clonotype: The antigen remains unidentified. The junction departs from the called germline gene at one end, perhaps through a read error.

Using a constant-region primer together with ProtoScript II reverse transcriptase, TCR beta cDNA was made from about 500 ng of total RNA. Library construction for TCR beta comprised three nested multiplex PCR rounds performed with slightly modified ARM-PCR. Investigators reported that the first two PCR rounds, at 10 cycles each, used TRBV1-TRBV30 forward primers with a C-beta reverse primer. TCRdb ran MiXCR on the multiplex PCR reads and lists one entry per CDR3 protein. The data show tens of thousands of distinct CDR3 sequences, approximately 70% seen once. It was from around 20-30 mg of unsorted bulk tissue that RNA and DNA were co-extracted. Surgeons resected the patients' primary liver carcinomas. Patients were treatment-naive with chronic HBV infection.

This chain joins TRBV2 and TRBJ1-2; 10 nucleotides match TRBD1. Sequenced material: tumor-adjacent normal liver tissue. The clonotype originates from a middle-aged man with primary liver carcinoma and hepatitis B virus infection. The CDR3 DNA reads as TGTGCCAGCAGTCAGGACAGGGGGGGCTATGTCTACACCTTC. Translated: CASSQDRGGYVYTF.